The 8 T cell receptor beta chains below were found in one sample sequenced in a study of low-dose radiotherapy and immunotherapy resistance in tumors. Both TCRalpha and TCRbeta chains were reverse transcribed with V-gene-specific primers. Amplification, which lasted approximately 20 PCR cycles, used a constant-region primer and V-primer adapter to amplify TCRs. TCRdb recomputed calls from the reads with MiXCR, one row per CDR3 protein. The sample lists around 18,000 distinct CDR3 sequences, approximately 79% occurring once. The receptors here all came from a human donor with advanced metastatic prostate, ovarian, gallbladder or colorectal cancer (not recorded which). This table probably holds off-target reads from a library built for another chain.

The V call is TRBV28, the J call TRBJ2-3, with a weak D call TRBD1 (6 bases). CDR1 MDHEN and CDR2 SYDVKM come from the germline V gene. Trimming removed 6 bases at V and 0 bases at J, with 19 bases between. The CDR3 is 17 residues long. The CDR3 DNA reads TGTGCCAGCAGCCGAGGACAGATTTTCGCTAGCACAGATACGCAGTATTTT. Protein product: CASSRGQIFASTDTQYF.

The gene calls are TRBV5-8 and TRBJ1-2; TRBD1 matches 9 bases. Trimming at V came to 6 bases and at J to 6 bases, leaving 6 bases not matched to a gene. Germline lookup yields CDR1 SGHTS and CDR2 YDEGEE. The CDR3 spans 13 residues. Here the CDR3 reads CASTPRQGDGYTF. DNA of the CDR3: TGTGCCAGCACCCCTCGACAGGGGGATGGCTACACCTTC.

The rearrangement links TRBV5-6 to TRBJ1-2; TRBD1 agrees at 7 bases. V was clipped by 4 bases and J by 6 bases; unmatched bases: 15. The germline gives CDR1 SGHDT, CDR2 YYEEEE. The CDR3 sequence is 16 residues long. Here the CDR3 DNA reads TGTGCCAGCAGCACCGGAACAGACAGGGCAAGGAATGGCTACACCTTC. Its translation: CASSTGTDRARNGYTF.

V is TRBV20-1 and J is TRBJ2-1, with D possibly TRBD2 on 5 matching bases. The CDR3 totals 16 residues. CDR1 and CDR2 from the germline V gene are DFQATT and SNEGSKA (reference sequence). V lost 0 bases and J lost 2, with 14 bases in between. Here the CDR3 reads CSARDPSSGAYNEQFF. CDR3 bases: TGCAGTGCTAGAGATCCCAGCAGCGGAGCCTACAATGAGCAGTTCTTC.

The chain links TRBV6-1 to TRBJ1-2, with a tentative D call TRBD1 (5 bases). The CDR3 spans 14 residues. Trimming cost V 1 base and J 6 bases, with 12 bases left between them. CDR1 and CDR2 from the germline V gene are MNHNS and SASEGT. CDR3 nucleotides: TGTGCCAGCAGTGAAGGTCCAGGGAGGAATGGCTACACCTTC. Amino acids: CASSEGPGRNGYTF.

The chain recombines TRBV6-2 or TRBV6-3 with TRBJ1-1; D is ambiguous. Trimming stripped 11 bases from V and 8 bases from J, with 21 bases between. This CDR3 region has 13 residues. The germline gives CDR1 MNHEY, CDR2 SVGEGT. The CDR3 loop reads CAGSDRVLGEAFF. CDR3 nucleotides: TGTGCCGGATCCGATCGCGTTTTGGGAGAAGCTTTCTTT.

J is TRBJ1-2 and V is TRBV6-2 or TRBV6-3, with D uncertain. CDR3 length equals 15 residues. V gave up 8 bases and J gave up 2 bases, with 18 bases separating them. Germline V gives CDR1 MNHEY, CDR2 SVGEGT. The DNA for the CDR3 is TGTGCCAGCGGATTAGAGTACCCTATCAACTATGGCTACACCTTC. It is translated as CASGLEYPINYGYTF.

This sequence joins TRBV3-1 and TRBJ1-6; a weak D match, TRBD1 (5 bases). Germline CDR1 and CDR2: LGHDT and YNNKEL (reference sequence). The CDR3 covers 14 residues. V lost 1 base and J 5 bases, leaving 6 bases between the germline ends. DNA for the CDR3: TGTGCCAGCAGCCAAGGGACAAATAATTCACCCCTCCACTTT. Residues: CASSQGTNNSPLHF.